The T cell receptor (beta chain) under discussion was sequenced for a study of early T cells in non-severe SARS-CoV-2 infection. Study as a whole: Sequenced material consisted of bulk RNA (from unsorted whole blood), and chains were unpaired.

This clonotype was detected many times. Its antigen is not known. General study findings and limits: Lookups in VDJdb leaned toward anti-spike CD8 responses and missed private and CD4 specificities.

Separate cDNA molecules each had unique molecular identifiers attached to them. TCRdb re-called the 5' RACE reads through MiXCR, storing one row per CDR3 protein. The sample consists of about 35,000 distinct CDR3 sequences, 6.3% of them appearing once. This sequence was found in an adult who was a healthcare worker with PCR-confirmed SARS-CoV-2 infection or an uninfected control (not recorded which). The sequenced sample was whole blood.

The CDR3 protein is CASSHPRRDGYTF. The CDR3 DNA reads TGTGCCAGCAGCCATCCCAGAAGGGATGGCTACACCTTC. The rearrangement uses TRBV6-5 and TRBJ1-2, with D unresolved. CDR3 size: 13 residues. V was clipped by 6 bases and J by 6 bases, with 14 bases between them. Germline CDR1 is MNHEY and CDR2 is SVGAGI.